The 30 T cell receptor beta chains below come from one sample, sequenced in a study of persistence of HIV-infected CD4 T cells. The stimulus was lysate of CMV-infected fibroblasts, roughly 9.2 ug/mL. Sorting selected CD4+ T cells upregulating both CD40 ligand and CD69. The antigens for these receptors are not known. Sequencing used immunoSEQ version 4 in survey mode. Only in-frame clones appear in the TCRdb table, and some are missing; sequencing was by immunoSEQ multiplex PCR. The data hold some 20,000 clones, with 65% observed a single time. The material sequenced was CD4+ T cells sorted from PBMCs after approximately 20-hour stimulation, taken from a patient who received antiretroviral therapy. The receptors shown here come from an adult woman with HIV who was CMV-seropositive.

This clone was detected only a few times. V and J are TRBV6-1 and TRBJ2-3, with 9 bases aligning to TRBD2. The CDR3 is 17 residues long. The ends lost 1 base at V and 5 bases at J; junction bases unmatched: 10. Germline CDR1 reads MNHNS; CDR2 reads SASEGT. The CDR3 protein is CASSEGVAGAFGDTQYF. CDR3 nucleotides: TGTGCCAGCAGTGAAGGGGTAGCGGGGGCTTTTGGAGATACGCAGTATTTT.

The V call is TRBV12-3 or TRBV12-4, the J call TRBJ1-1; D is unclear. CDR3 size: 13 residues. V lost 4 bases, J lost 3 bases, and 9 bases lay in between. CDR3 protein: CASSSRGDTEAFF. In DNA form, the CDR3 reads TGTGCCAGCAGTTCCCGCGGTGACACTGAAGCTTTCTTT.

The rearrangement joins TRBV6-5 to TRBJ1-1; maybe TRBD1 (6 bases). Germline CDR1 reads MNHEY; CDR2 reads SVGAGI. The CDR3 is 13 residues long. The V end lost 8 bases, the J end lost 1 base, and 11 bases lay between the germline ends. The CDR3 protein is CASGSGANTEAFF. In DNA, the CDR3 is TGTGCCAGCGGTTCAGGGGCGAACACTGAAGCTTTCTTT.

Written as DNA, the CDR3 is TGCGCCAGCAGCCAGGGACTAGCGGGCCTATACAATGAGCAGTTCTTC. This sequence encodes CASSQGLAGLYNEQFF. The V and J genes are TRBV4-1 and TRBJ2-1; TRBD2 matches at 12 bases. The V segment lost 3 bases and the J segment 4 bases; nucleotides outside the gene matches: 4. Germline assignment: CDR1 MGHRA and CDR2 YSYEKL. The CDR3 is 16 amino acids.

This sequence joins TRBV7-3 and TRBJ2-1; TRBD2 matches 10 bases. The germline gives CDR1 SGHTA, CDR2 FQGTGA. Unmatched junction bases numbered 8, after V lost 5 bases and J lost 7 bases. CDR3 length: 15 residues. The CDR3 DNA reads as TGTGCCAGCAGCCCCAGCGGGGGGGCGCTGAATGAGCAGTTCTTC. Translated, it gives CASSPSGGALNEQFF.

By share of the sample, this clone is medium-sized. V gene TRBV5-1 combines with J gene TRBJ1-1, with D possibly matching TRBD1 (6 bases). CDR1 SGHRS and CDR2 YFSETQ come from the germline V gene. The CDR3 spans 14 residues. Trimming shortened V by 6 bases and J by 0 bases, and 12 bases separated the two germline ends. The CDR3 sequence: CASTAGVMNTEAFF. CDR3 DNA: TGCGCCAGCACGGCAGGGGTCATGAACACTGAAGCTTTCTTT.

V and J are TRBV11-3 and TRBJ2-1, with a weak D call TRBD2 (5 bases). Germline V gene lookup returns CDR1 SGHNT and CDR2 YENEEA. V was trimmed by 2 bases and J by 8 bases, leaving 13 bases between them. CDR3 length: 14 residues. CDR3 loop: CASSLSNGVHEQFF. CDR3 sequence (DNA): TGTGCCAGCAGCTTAAGTAACGGGGTCCATGAGCAGTTCTTC.

The genes are TRBV2 and TRBJ2-3; D gene unclear. CDR1 and CDR2 from the germline V gene are SNHLY and FYNNEI. This CDR3 is 12 amino acids long. Trimming pared 5 bases from V and 0 bases from J, leaving 3 bases between. CDR3 in amino acids: CASSPSTDTQYF. As DNA, the CDR3 is TGTGCCAGCAGTCCTAGCACAGATACGCAGTATTTT.

V and J are TRBV5-1 and TRBJ1-1; D is undetermined. V lost 6 bases, J lost 2 bases, and 11 bases lay in between. Germline assignment: CDR1 SGHRS and CDR2 YFSETQ. The CDR3 is 13 residues long. The CDR3 is CASNPGSNTEAFF. Written as DNA, the CDR3 is TGCGCCAGCAATCCCGGGTCTAACACTGAAGCTTTCTTT.

J is TRBJ2-2 and V is TRBV6-5, with D perhaps matching TRBD2 (7 bases). Germline CDR1 reads MNHEY; CDR2 reads SVGAGI. The CDR3 is 14 amino acids. Trimming removed 6 bases from V and 7 bases from J, with 15 bases in between. CDR3 residues: CASRVRGGGGELFF. The CDR3 DNA follows: TGTGCCAGCAGGGTGAGGGGGGGCGGCGGGGAGCTGTTTTTT.

This clone was observed a few times. The chain is built from TRBV29-1 and TRBJ1-3; D remains unclear. Germline V CDR1 and CDR2: SQVTM, ANQGSEA. The CDR3 contains 14 residues. The V and J ends lost 4 bases and 7 bases respectively, with 17 bases between them. This CDR3 reads CSVGEAQSLNTIYF. In DNA, the CDR3 is TGCAGCGTTGGTGAGGCCCAGTCCCTCAACACCATATATTTT. Combining the CDR3 with reference TRBV29-1 and TRBJ1-3 gives the whole variable domain SAVISQKPSRDICQRGTSLTIQCQVDSQVTMMFWYRQQPGQSLTLIATANQGSEATYESGFVIDKFPISRPNLTFSTLTVSNMSPEDSSIYLCSVGEAQSLNTIYFGEGSWLTVV.

This clone was observed a few times. The rearrangement uses TRBV2 and TRBJ1-2; 10 bases fit TRBD1. The germline V gene has CDR1 SNHLY and CDR2 FYNNEI. V was pared by 8 bases and J by 0 bases, with 9 bases of the junction left unmatched. The CDR3 extends over 16 amino acids. CDR3 loop: CASYRQGAVTNYGYTF. In nucleotides, the CDR3 is TGTGCCAGCTACCGACAGGGGGCAGTCACTAACTATGGCTACACCTTC.

The genes are TRBV5-1 and TRBJ2-1; perhaps D is TRBD1 or TRBD2 (6 bases each). The CDR3 runs to 15 residues. The germline CDR1 and CDR2 sequences are SGHRS and YFSETQ. The germline V and J ends were trimmed by 2 bases and 0 bases, with 9 bases remaining between them. The DNA of the CDR3 is TGCGCCAGCAGCTTCGGGGGCTACTCCTACAATGAGCAGTTCTTC. This encodes CASSFGGYSYNEQFF.

The chain joins TRBV2 to TRBJ1-1, with a tentative D call TRBD1 (6 bases). Between the trimmed V and J ends, which lost 4 bases and 3 bases, there was a span of 9 bases. There are 13 residues in the CDR3. CDR1 SNHLY and CDR2 FYNNEI come from the germline V gene. This CDR3 is CASSVGAYTEAFF. CDR3 DNA: TGTGCCAGCAGTGTGGGGGCATACACTGAAGCTTTCTTT.

The rearrangement links TRBV29-1 to TRBJ2-5; TRBD1 matches at 7 bases. Germline-derived CDR1 and CDR2 are SQVTM and ANQGSEA. This CDR3 region has 12 residues. The J segment lost 5 bases and the V segment lost 4 bases, leaving 4 bases of the junction unmatched. CDR3 residues: CSVVGRGETQYF. CDR3 nucleotides: TGCAGCGTTGTAGGCAGGGGGGAGACCCAGTACTTC.

The chain uses TRBV20-1 and TRBJ2-3; 7 bases align to TRBD1. The germline CDR1 and CDR2 sequences are DFQATT and SNEGSKA (reference sequence). The CDR3 is made up of 16 amino acids. V dropped 3 bases and J dropped 4; count of bases not matched to a gene: 13. The CDR3 sequence: CSASRRQGRGADTQYF. In DNA, the CDR3 is TGCAGTGCTAGTAGACGACAGGGCAGAGGCGCAGATACGCAGTATTTT.

The V and J genes are TRBV19 and TRBJ1-5; 7 bases are a match to TRBD1. Germline V CDR1 and CDR2: LNHDA, SQIVND (reference sequence). The CDR3 extends over 13 amino acids. V shed 7 bases, J shed 9 bases, and the junction held 9 bases outside the gene matches. The CDR3 loop is CASTQDRAGPQHF. The CDR3 DNA reads TGTGCCAGTACCCAAGACAGGGCTGGGCCCCAGCATTTT.

The chain employs TRBV7-8 and TRBJ1-1, with a possible D match to TRBD1 (6 bases). The CDR3 covers 17 residues. Germline CDR1 SGHVS, CDR2 FQNEAQ. The V gene lost 1 base and the J gene lost 6 bases, with 21 bases spanning the gap. In DNA form, the CDR3 reads TGTGCCAGCAGCTTAGGTCTAGGAGGGTGGGGGGCCCCTGAAGCTTTCTTT. Translation gives CASSLGLGGWGAPEAFF.

The chain combines TRBV7-3 with TRBJ1-3; D may be TRBD1 (6 bases). V was shortened by 1 base and J by 0 bases, with 13 bases between the two germline ends. CDR1 is SGHTA and CDR2 is FQGTGA in the germline V gene. The CDR3 has 17 residues. CDR3 region: CASSLNPPGASGNTIYF. The DNA for the CDR3 is TGTGCCAGCAGCTTAAATCCTCCAGGGGCCTCTGGAAACACCATATATTTT.

This clone was counted once. The CDR3 DNA follows: TGTGCCAGCAGTTTTTCAGGGACTTATGGCTACACCTTC. Protein sequence: CASSFSGTYGYTF. The rearrangement joins TRBV2 to TRBJ1-2; D might be TRBD1 (5 bases). Germline V gene sequence: CDR1 SNHLY, CDR2 FYNNEI. This CDR3 has 13 amino acids. Trimming removed 5 bases at V and 5 bases at J, with 12 bases between.

The rearrangement uses TRBV5-1 and TRBJ1-3; D possibly corresponds to TRBD1 (5 bases). V was cut by 0 bases and J by 1 base, with 8 bases left in between. Germline V gives CDR1 SGHRS, CDR2 YFSETQ. The CDR3 loop spans 15 amino acids. The DNA for the CDR3 is TGCGCCAGCAGCTTGGCGCCAGGGTCTGGAAACACCATATATTTT. Translated, it gives CASSLAPGSGNTIYF. The variable domain in full, with the rest retrieved from reference TRBV5-1 and TRBJ1-3, is KAGVTQTPRYLIKTRGQQVTLSCSPISGHRSVSWYQQTPGQGLQFLFEYFSETQRNKGNFPGRFSGRQFSNSRSEMNVSTLELGDSALYLCASSLAPGSGNTIYFGEGSWLTVV.

This chain links TRBV3-1 (or the pseudogene TRBV3-2) with TRBJ2-6; a weak D match, TRBD1 (6 bases). Germline lookup yields CDR1 LGHDT and CDR2 YNNKEL (reference sequence). CDR3 size: 18 residues. V lost 7 bases to trimming and J lost 1 base, with 20 bases between them. The CDR3 DNA reads as TGTGCCAGCACCACAGGGTTCGAAGTTCGGTCTGGGGCCAACGTCCTGACTTTC. As protein: CASTTGFEVRSGANVLTF.

This chain uses TRBV18 with TRBJ2-3, with 8 bases identical to TRBD1. This CDR3 spans 19 amino acids. CDR1 and CDR2 from the germline V gene are KGHSH and LQKENI. V lost 5 bases, J lost 1 base, and 17 bases stayed unmatched. The CDR3 nucleotides are TGTGCCAGCTCAGGCTTGAGACAGGGGAAGAGAGAGGGCACAGATACGCAGTATTTT. This sequence encodes CASSGLRQGKREGTDTQYF.

The chain links TRBV9 to TRBJ2-3; D is uncertain. CDR3 length equals 14 residues. CDR1 SGDLS and CDR2 YYNGEE come from the germline V gene. With 0 bases removed from V and 4 bases from J, the gap between germline ends came to 9 bases. The CDR3 region is CASSVVGSPDTQYF. In nucleotides, the CDR3 is TGTGCCAGCAGCGTAGTGGGGTCCCCAGATACGCAGTATTTT.

The rearrangement links TRBV7-8 to TRBJ2-2; D gene uncertain. The germline V and J ends were trimmed by 1 base and 1 base, with 10 bases remaining between them. The germline V gene encodes CDR1 SGHVS and CDR2 FQNEAQ. This CDR3 contains 16 residues. This CDR3 is CASSLEAPRNTGELFF. The CDR3 DNA sequence: TGTGCCAGCAGCTTAGAGGCGCCCAGGAACACCGGGGAGCTGTTTTTT.

The V call is TRBV9, the J call TRBJ2-3; D ambiguous. V was clipped by 0 bases and J by 6 bases, with 14 bases between them. This CDR3 comprises 15 residues. Germline V gives CDR1 SGDLS, CDR2 YYNGEE. The CDR3 here is CASSVDRRAFDTQYF. DNA for the CDR3: TGTGCCAGCAGCGTAGATCGTCGGGCCTTCGATACGCAGTATTTT.

This chain uses TRBV30 with TRBJ1-3, with D unclear. This CDR3 contains 13 residues. From germline, CDR1 is GTSNPN and CDR2 SVGIG (reference sequence). V lost 5 bases, J lost 0 bases, and 8 bases lay in between. CDR3 residues: CAWCSLSGNTIYF. Here the CDR3 DNA reads TGTGCCTGGTGCAGCCTCTCTGGAAACACCATATATTTT.

This clone was observed a handful of times. The chain couples TRBV5-1 to TRBJ2-7; D unclear. V lost 5 bases, J lost 1 base, and 10 bases lay in between. Germline assignment: CDR1 SGHRS and CDR2 YFSETQ. This CDR3 has 13 amino acids. The CDR3 region is CASSLSASYEQYF. CDR3 coding DNA: TGCGCCAGCAGTTTATCGGCTTCCTACGAGCAGTACTTC.

This rearrangement joins TRBV5-1 to TRBJ1-5; D is unresolved. The CDR3 loop spans 14 amino acids. The V and J ends lost 2 bases and 1 base respectively, with 7 bases between them. CDR1 SGHRS and CDR2 YFSETQ come from the germline V gene. CDR3 region: CASSFDGSNQPQHF. CDR3 DNA sequence: TGCGCCAGCAGCTTTGACGGGAGCAATCAGCCCCAGCATTTT.

A note on this clone: The sample carries other DNA sequences with the same CDR3. The chain has TRBV24-1 and TRBJ1-5, with 8 nucleotides matching TRBD1. J was trimmed by 3 bases and V by 3 bases; bases with no gene match: 3. This CDR3 region has 15 residues. The V gene's germline CDR1 is KGHDR and CDR2 SFDVKD. CDR3 sequence: CATSDGQGINQPQHF. The CDR3 nucleotides read TGTGCCACCAGTGATGGACAGGGTATCAATCAGCCCCAGCATTTT.